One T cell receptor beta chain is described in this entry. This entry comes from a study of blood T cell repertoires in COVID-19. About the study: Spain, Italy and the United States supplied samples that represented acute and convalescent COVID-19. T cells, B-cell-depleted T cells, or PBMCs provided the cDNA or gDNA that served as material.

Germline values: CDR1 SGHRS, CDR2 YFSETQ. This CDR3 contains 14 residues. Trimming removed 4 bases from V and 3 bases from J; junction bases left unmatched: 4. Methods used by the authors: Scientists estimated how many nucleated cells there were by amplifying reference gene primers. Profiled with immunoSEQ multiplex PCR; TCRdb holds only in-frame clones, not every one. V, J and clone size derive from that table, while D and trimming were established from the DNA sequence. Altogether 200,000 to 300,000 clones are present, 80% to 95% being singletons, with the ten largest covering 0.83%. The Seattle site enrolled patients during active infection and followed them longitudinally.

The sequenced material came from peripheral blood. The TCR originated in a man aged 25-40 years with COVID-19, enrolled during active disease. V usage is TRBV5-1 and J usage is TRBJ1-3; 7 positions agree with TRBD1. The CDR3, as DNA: TGCGCCAGCAGCGTGGGGACAGATGGAAACACCATATATTTT. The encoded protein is CASSVGTDGNTIYF.